The source of this T cell receptor (beta chain) is a study of Tregs in tolerant kidney transplant recipients. Mixed chimerism was transient after nonmyeloablative marrow transplants from related graft donors. Study-wide points: Expanding Tregs on activated donor B cells appeared to best identify donor-specific TCRbeta clones. For some patients, primers changed over time, blocking nucleotide-level comparison.

Germline CDR1 reads SGHRS; CDR2 reads YFSETQ. V was clipped by 5 bases and J by 4 bases, with 18 bases between them. The CDR3 consists of 15 residues. The method was immunoSEQ multiplex PCR; TCRdb's version includes in-frame clones alone and lacks a portion of them. Of about 64,000 clones in the sample, 70% to 90% are singletons; the top ten hold 3.5% to 4.5%. With regard to this clone: Antigen: not known.

The source material was CD4+ T cells from blood (PBMCs), sampled 6 months after the transplant. This sequence joins TRBV5-1 and TRBJ2-5; tentative D call: TRBD1 (5 bases). This receptor was identified in a human patient who received a combined kidney and bone marrow transplant. The graft donor may account for some of the T cells. The CDR3 here is CASSSSRVQAETQYF. The CDR3 DNA follows: TGCGCCAGCAGTTCGAGCAGGGTCCAGGCAGAGACCCAGTACTTC.